This TCR beta chain was obtained from a study of technical replicates of blood from several donors. This table comes from immunoSEQ multiplex PCR, and its TCRdb copy is limited to in-frame clones, with some not included. Of about 83,000 clones listed, roughly nine tenths are singletons. From germline, CDR1 is SGHRS and CDR2 YFSETQ. CDR3 size: 16 residues. V was shortened by 0 bases and J by 7 bases, with 17 bases between the two germline ends. The gene calls are TRBV5-1 and TRBJ2-1, with a tentative D call TRBD1 (5 bases). This TCR came from a human donor in good health. The sequencing sample was made of T cells isolated from PBMCs. CDR3 nucleotides: TGCGCCAGCAGCTTGGTCGGTCAGGGTCGGGCAAATGAGCAGTTCTTC. Translated, it gives CASSLVGQGRANEQFF.